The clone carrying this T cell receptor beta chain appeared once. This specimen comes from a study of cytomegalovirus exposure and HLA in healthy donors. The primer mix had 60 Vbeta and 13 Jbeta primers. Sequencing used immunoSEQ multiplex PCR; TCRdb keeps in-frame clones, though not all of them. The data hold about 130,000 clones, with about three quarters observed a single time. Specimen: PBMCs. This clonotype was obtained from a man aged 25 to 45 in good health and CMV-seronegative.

Written as DNA, the CDR3 is TGTGCCAGCAGCTTAGGACTAGCGGGGAACTACGAGCAGTACTTC. It yields the protein CASSLGLAGNYEQYF. The rearrangement joins TRBV11-3 to TRBJ2-7, with 11 positions matching TRBD2. Germline CDR1 SGHNT, CDR2 YENEEA. Trimming at V came to 1 base and at J to 3 bases, leaving 2 bases not matched to a gene. The CDR3 spans 15 residues. Variable domain in full (rest from reference TRBV11-3 and TRBJ2-7): EAGVVQSPRYKIIEKKQPVAFWCNPISGHNTLYWYLQNLGQGPELLIRYENEEAVDDSQLPKDRFSAERLKGVDSTLKIQPAELGDSAVYLCASSLGLAGNYEQYFGPGTRLTVT.